The 2 T cell receptor beta chains below were found in one sample sequenced in a study of PD-1 blockade in classical Hodgkin lymphoma. Following autologous stem cell transplantation, relapse occurred in every patient, and exposure to brentuximab vedotin varied. Data came from immunoSEQ multiplex PCR; TCRdb stores just in-frame clones and leaves some out. The profile shows 70,000 or so clones, roughly 91% of them singletons. The sample consisted of peripheral blood mononuclear cells (PBMCs), taken at baseline. The receptors originated from a human donor with classical Hodgkin lymphoma.

The chain employs TRBV18 and TRBJ2-7; TRBD2 agrees at 7 bases. V dropped 6 bases and J dropped 0; count of bases not matched to a gene: 8. The CDR3 is made up of 15 amino acids. Germline V gene lookup returns CDR1 KGHSH and CDR2 LQKENI. The CDR3 DNA sequence: TGTGCCAGCTCGCTTACTAGCGACAGCTCCTACGAGCAGTACTTC. It encodes CASSLTSDSSYEQYF.

In nucleotides, the CDR3 is TGTGCCAGCAAGCTGTGGAACGGTGGGGAAAAACTGTTTTTT. Its translation is CASKLWNGGEKLFF. The genes are TRBV6-1 and TRBJ1-4; D gene ambiguous. The germline V gene encodes CDR1 MNHNS and CDR2 SASEGT. The CDR3 has 14 residues. V was clipped by 7 bases and J by 8 bases, with 17 bases between them.